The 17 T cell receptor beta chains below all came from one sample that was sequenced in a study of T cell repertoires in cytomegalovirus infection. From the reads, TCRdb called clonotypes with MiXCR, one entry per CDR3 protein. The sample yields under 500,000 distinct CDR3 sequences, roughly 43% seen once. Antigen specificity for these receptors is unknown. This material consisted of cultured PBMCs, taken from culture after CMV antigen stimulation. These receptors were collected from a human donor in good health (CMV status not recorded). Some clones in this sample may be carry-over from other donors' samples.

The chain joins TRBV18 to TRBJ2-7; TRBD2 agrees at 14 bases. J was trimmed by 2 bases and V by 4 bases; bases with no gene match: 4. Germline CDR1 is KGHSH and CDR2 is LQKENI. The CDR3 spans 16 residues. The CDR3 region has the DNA TGTGCCAGCTCACTCTCGACTAGCGGGAGGGCCTACGAGCAGTACTTC. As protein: CASSLSTSGRAYEQYF.

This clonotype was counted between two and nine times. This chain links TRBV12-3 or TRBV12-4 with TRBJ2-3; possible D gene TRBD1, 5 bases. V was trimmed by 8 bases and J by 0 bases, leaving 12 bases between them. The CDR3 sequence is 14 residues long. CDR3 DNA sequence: TGTGCCAGCTCATCAGGGTATAGCACAGATACGCAGTATTTT. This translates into CASSSGYSTDTQYF.

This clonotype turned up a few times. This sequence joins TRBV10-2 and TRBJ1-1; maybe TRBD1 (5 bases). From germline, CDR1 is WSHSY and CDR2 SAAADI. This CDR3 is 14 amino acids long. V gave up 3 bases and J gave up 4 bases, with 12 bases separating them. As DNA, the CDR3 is TGCGCCAGCAGTGAACACGACAGAGGCACTGAAGCTTTCTTT. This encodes CASSEHDRGTEAFF.

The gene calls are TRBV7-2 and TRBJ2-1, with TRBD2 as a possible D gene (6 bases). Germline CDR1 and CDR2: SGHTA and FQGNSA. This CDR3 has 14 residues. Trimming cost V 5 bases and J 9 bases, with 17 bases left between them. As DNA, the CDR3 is TGTGCCAGCAGCAACGGGGGTCAGGGTGGTGAGCAGTTCTTC. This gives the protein CASSNGGQGGEQFF.

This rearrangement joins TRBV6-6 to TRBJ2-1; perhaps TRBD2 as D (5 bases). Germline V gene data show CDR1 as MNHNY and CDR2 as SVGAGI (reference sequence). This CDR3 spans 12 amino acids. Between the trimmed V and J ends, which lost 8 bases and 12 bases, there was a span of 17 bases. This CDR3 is CASGGPLIGQFF. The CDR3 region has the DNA TGTGCCAGCGGAGGACCCCTCATTGGGCAGTTCTTC.

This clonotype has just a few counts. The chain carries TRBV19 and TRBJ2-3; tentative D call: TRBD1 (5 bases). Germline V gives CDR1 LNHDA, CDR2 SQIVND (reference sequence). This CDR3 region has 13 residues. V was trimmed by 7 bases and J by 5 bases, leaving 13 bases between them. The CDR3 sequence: CASKFRARDTQYF. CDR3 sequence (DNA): TGTGCCAGTAAGTTCAGGGCTAGAGATACGCAGTATTTT.

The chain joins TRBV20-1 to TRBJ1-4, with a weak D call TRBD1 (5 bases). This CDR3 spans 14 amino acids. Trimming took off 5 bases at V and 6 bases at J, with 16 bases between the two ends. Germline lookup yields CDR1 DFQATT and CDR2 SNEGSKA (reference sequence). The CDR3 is CSAYISSGDEKLFF. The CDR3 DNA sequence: TGCAGTGCTTATATCTCTTCGGGGGATGAAAAACTGTTTTTT.

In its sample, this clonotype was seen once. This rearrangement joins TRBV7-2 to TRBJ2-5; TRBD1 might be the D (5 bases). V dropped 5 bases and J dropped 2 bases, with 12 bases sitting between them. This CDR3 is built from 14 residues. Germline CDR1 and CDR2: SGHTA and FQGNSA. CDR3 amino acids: CASSHGRVQETQYF. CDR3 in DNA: TGTGCCAGCAGCCATGGCAGGGTGCAAGAGACCCAGTACTTC. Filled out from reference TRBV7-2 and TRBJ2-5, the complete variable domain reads GAGVSQSPSNKVTEKGKDVELRCDPISGHTALYWYRQSLGQGLEFLIYFQGNSAPDKSGLPSDRFSAERTGGSVSTLTIQRTQQEDSAVYLCASSHGRVQETQYFGPGTRLLVL.

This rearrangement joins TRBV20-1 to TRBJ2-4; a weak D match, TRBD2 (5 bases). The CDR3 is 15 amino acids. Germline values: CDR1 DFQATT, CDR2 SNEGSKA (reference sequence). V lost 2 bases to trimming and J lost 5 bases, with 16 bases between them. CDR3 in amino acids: CSARRVGLRENIQYF. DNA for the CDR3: TGCAGTGCTAGAAGGGTGGGCTTGAGGGAAAACATTCAGTACTTC.

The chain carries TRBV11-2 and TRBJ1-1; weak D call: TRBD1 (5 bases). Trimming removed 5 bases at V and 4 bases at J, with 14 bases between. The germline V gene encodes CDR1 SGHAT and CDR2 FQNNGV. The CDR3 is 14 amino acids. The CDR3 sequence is CASSEDSIGTEAFF. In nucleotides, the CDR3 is TGTGCCAGCAGCGAAGACAGTATTGGCACTGAAGCTTTCTTT.

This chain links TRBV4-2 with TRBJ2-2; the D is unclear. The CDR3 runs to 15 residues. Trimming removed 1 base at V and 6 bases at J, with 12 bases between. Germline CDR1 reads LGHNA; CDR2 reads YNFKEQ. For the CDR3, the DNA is TGTGCCAGCAGCCAAGTTAAATTAGTAGCCGGGGAGCTGTTTTTT. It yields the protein CASSQVKLVAGELFF.

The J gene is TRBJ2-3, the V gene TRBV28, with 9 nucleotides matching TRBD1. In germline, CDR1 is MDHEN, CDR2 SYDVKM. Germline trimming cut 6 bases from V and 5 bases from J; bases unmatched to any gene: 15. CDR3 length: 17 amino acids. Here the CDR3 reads CASRAGTGIRIGDTQYF. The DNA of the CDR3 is TGTGCCAGCAGGGCCGGGACAGGGATTAGAATTGGAGATACGCAGTATTTT. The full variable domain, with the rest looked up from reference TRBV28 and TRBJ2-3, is DVKVTQSSRYLVKRTGEKVFLECVQDMDHENMFWYRQDPGLGLRLIYFSYDVKMKEKGDIPEGYSVSREKKERFSLILESASTNQTSMYLCASRAGTGIRIGDTQYFGPGTRLTVL.

For the CDR3, the DNA is TGTGCCAGCAGCTTGTATGCAGGGGAGGAACCCCTCCACTTT. Translated: CASSLYAGEEPLHF. This chain connects TRBV7-8 to TRBJ1-6; tentatively, D is TRBD1 (6 bases). V was pared by 3 bases and J by 12 bases, with 15 bases between. The CDR3 spans 14 residues. Germline CDR1 is SGHVS and CDR2 is FQNEAQ.

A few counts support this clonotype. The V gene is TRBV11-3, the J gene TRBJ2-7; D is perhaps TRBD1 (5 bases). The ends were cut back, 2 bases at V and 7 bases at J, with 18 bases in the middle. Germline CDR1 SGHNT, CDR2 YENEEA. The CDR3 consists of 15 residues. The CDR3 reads CASSLTGQASGEQYF. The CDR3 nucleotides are TGTGCCAGCAGCTTAACCGGACAAGCCTCGGGTGAGCAGTACTTC.

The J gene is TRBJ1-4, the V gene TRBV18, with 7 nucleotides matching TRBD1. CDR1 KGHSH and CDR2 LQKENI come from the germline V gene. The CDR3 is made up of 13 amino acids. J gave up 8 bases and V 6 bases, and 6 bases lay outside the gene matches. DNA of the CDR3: TGTGCCAGCTCTTTCGGGACAGACGAAAAACTGTTTTTT. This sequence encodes CASSFGTDEKLFF.

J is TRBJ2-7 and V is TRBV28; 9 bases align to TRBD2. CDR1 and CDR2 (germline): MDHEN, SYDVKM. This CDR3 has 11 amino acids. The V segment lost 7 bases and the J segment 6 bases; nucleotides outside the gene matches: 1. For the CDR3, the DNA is TGTGCCAGCATGCGGGAGGGCGAGCAGTACTTC. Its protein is CASMREGEQYF.

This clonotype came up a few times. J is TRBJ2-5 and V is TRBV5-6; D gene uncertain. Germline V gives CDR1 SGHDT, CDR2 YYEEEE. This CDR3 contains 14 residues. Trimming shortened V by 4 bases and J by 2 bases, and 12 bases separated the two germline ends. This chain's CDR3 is CASSPQNGQETQYF. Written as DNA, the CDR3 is TGTGCCAGCAGCCCCCAGAATGGACAAGAGACCCAGTACTTC.